The T cell receptor beta chain described here comes from a study of immune cell composition in non-small cell lung cancer. Study as a whole: Lung adenocarcinoma or squamous carcinoma made up most tumours.

A remark on this clone: No antigen is known for it.

DNA was extracted from unsorted cell suspensions stored frozen. Here immunoSEQ multiplex PCR was the method, and the copy in TCRdb shows in-frame clones only, minus some. The sample lists over 9,500 clones, about 60% occurring once. Study-level findings and limits: Clones >0.5% enriched in tumour were rarer in adenocarcinoma (about 35%) than squamous (about 80%).

The CDR3 is 13 residues long. V trimming: 6 bases; J trimming: 7 bases; junction bases outside the gene matches: 7. Looked up from germline, CDR1 is SNHLY and CDR2 is FYNNEI. V is TRBV2 and J is TRBJ1-2, with 8 positions matching TRBD1. The clonotype originates from a human donor with non-small cell lung cancer. The material sequenced was lung tumor tissue. CDR3 nucleotides: TGTGCCAGCAGGGAGGACAGGGTCGGTGGCTACACCTTC. As protein: CASREDRVGGYTF.